A selection of T cell receptor beta chains follows, all from one sample in a study of CD8+CD57+ T cells in acquired aplastic anemia. One entry per CDR3 protein results from TCRdb running MiXCR on the reads. The table shows over 150,000 distinct CDR3 sequences, with roughly 65% occurring only once. Sequencing was performed on sorted CD4+, CD8+, or CD8+CD57+ T cells (not recorded which) from PBMCs. These receptors originate from a human donor with aplastic anemia. Each CDR3 is given with its conserved first and last residue. The D gene is left open where the match is weak. Where a row states a size, it is once, few, many or the class of an expanded clone; other rows omit it.

cdr3_aa	cdr3_nt	d_call	j_call	clone_size	v_call
CSARLPGRSTDTQYF	TGCAGTGCTAGGCTCCCGGGACGTAGCACGGATACGCAGTATTTT	-	TRBJ2-3	-	TRBV20-1
CASRREGRELYF	TGTGCCAGCAGGCGCGAGGGGCGGGAGTTGTACTTC	TRBD2	TRBJ2-7	few	TRBV4-2
CASSDGSARGELFF	TGCGCCAGCAGTGACGGGAGCGCCCGCGGGGAGCTGTTTTTT	-	TRBJ2-2	-	TRBV10-2
CASRSETLLEYF	TGTGCCAGTAGGTCCGAGACACTTTTGGAGTATTTT	-	TRBJ2-3	-	TRBV19
CASSQEQGAPYEQYF	TGCGCCAGCAGCCAAGAACAAGGAGCACCCTACGAGCAGTACTTC	-	TRBJ2-7	many	TRBV4-1
CASSQDLRRGRQSEQYF	TGTGCCAGCAGCCAAGATCTTCGCAGGGGGAGACAGTCCGAGCAGTACTTC	TRBD1	TRBJ2-7	-	TRBV7-8
CASRKTGFGDEQYF	TGTGCCAGCAGGAAAACAGGGTTTGGTGACGAGCAGTACTTC	-	TRBJ2-7	-	TRBV7-2
CSAPTPGGLADTQYF	TGCAGTGCTCCAACCCCAGGAGGCCTCGCAGATACGCAGTATTTT	-	TRBJ2-3	-	TRBV20-1
CASSYSGLAGDGEQFF	TGTGCCAGCAGTTACTCGGGACTAGCGGGAGATGGTGAGCAGTTCTTC	TRBD2	TRBJ2-1	-	TRBV6-5
CAITNGLNTEAFF	TGTGCCATCACCAACGGGTTGAACACTGAAGCTTTCTTT	-	TRBJ1-1	-	TRBV10-3
CASSLELRTHYEQYF	TGTGCCAGCAGCTTAGAGCTACGAACGCACTACGAGCAGTACTTC	-	TRBJ2-7	-	TRBV7-2
CASSQDNSGNEQFF	TGTGCCAGCAGCCAAGATAATAGCGGGAATGAGCAGTTCTTC	TRBD2	TRBJ2-1	-	TRBV4-2
CASSLAGPDTRF	TGTGCCAGCAGCTTAGCGGGGCCCGATACTAGATTT	-	TRBJ1-4	-	TRBV7-4
CASSDSSGGADTQYF	TGTGCCAGCAGTGACTCGAGCGGGGGGGCAGATACGCAGTATTTT	TRBD2	TRBJ2-3	-	TRBV6-4
CASSIRHSYEQYF	TGTGCCAGTAGTATACGACATTCCTACGAGCAGTACTTC	-	TRBJ2-7	-	TRBV19
CASSPDWGYGYTF	TGTGCCAGTAGCCCTGATTGGGGCTATGGCTACACCTTC	-	TRBJ1-2	many	TRBV19
CATSSTGGISYEQYF	TGTGCCACCTCCTCGACAGGGGGGATTTCCTACGAGCAGTACTTC	TRBD1	TRBJ2-7	-	TRBV2
CASMDSRISEAFF	TGTGCCAGCATGGATAGCAGAATCTCTGAAGCTTTCTTT	-	TRBJ1-1	many	TRBV7-9
CASSYSYMVPTYEQYF	TGTGCCAGCAGTTACTCATATATGGTACCGACCTACGAGCAGTACTTC	-	TRBJ2-7	many	TRBV6-5
CASSLLGNYGYTF	TGTGCCAGCAGCTTATTAGGGAACTATGGCTACACCTTC	-	TRBJ1-2	-	TRBV7-8
CAISVTDTYEQYF	TGTGCCATCAGTGTGACGGACACCTACGAGCAGTACTTC	-	TRBJ2-7	once	TRBV10-3
CAISAGYEAFF	TGTGCCATCAGTGCAGGGTATGAAGCTTTCTTT	-	TRBJ1-1	-	TRBV10-3
CASNHGQGSQPQHF	TGTGCCAGTAACCACGGGCAGGGAAGTCAGCCCCAGCATTTT	-	TRBJ1-5	-	TRBV19
CASSFLRGTDRDDGYTF	TGTGCCAGCAGCTTCCTAAGGGGGACGGACAGGGATGACGGCTACACCTTC	TRBD1	TRBJ1-2	many	TRBV7-8
CASSLERGGYHTEAFF	TGTGCCAGCAGCTTAGAACGGGGAGGGTATCACACTGAAGCTTTCTTT	-	TRBJ1-1	many	TRBV7-9
CASSESSGGTNEQFF	TGTGCCAGCAGTGAATCTAGCGGGGGGACCAATGAGCAGTTCTTC	TRBD2	TRBJ2-1	many	TRBV2
CASSDTNGDEQFF	TGTGCCAGCAGCGATACAAATGGGGATGAGCAGTTCTTC	-	TRBJ2-1	few	TRBV25-1
CASSRSGQDSSPLHF	TGTGCCAGTAGTAGGTCCGGACAGGATTCTTCACCCCTCCACTTT	TRBD1	TRBJ1-6	-	TRBV19